The 17 T cell receptor beta chains in this list originate from one sample, sequenced in a study of cytomegalovirus exposure and HLA in healthy donors. 60 Vbeta and 13 Jbeta primers were used in PCR. The repertoire was sequenced with immunoSEQ multiplex PCR; TCRdb's copy has only in-frame clones and lacks some. Of roughly 170,000 clones in the sample, approximately 81% were seen once. Specimen: PBMCs. All receptors derive from a woman under 40 in good health and CMV-seronegative.

This clone came up a few times. The rearrangement links TRBV11-2 to TRBJ1-1; the D gene is possibly TRBD1 (5 bases). Looked up from germline, CDR1 is SGHAT and CDR2 is FQNNGV. The CDR3 is 15 amino acids. The V gene lost 5 bases and the J gene lost 8 bases, with 21 bases spanning the gap. CDR3 in amino acids: CASSPLRGAIPEAFF. CDR3 nucleotides: TGTGCCAGCAGCCCCCTAAGGGGTGCTATACCCGAAGCTTTCTTT.

V and J are TRBV7-2 and TRBJ2-5; D call uncertain. Between the trimmed V and J ends, which lost 5 bases and 3 bases, there was a span of 10 bases. Per germline, CDR1 SGHTA and CDR2 FQGNSA. CDR3 length: 13 amino acids. CDR3 loop: CASSPATEETQYF. DNA of the CDR3: TGTGCCAGCAGCCCCGCAACGGAAGAGACCCAGTACTTC.

The rearrangement links TRBV7-8 to TRBJ2-7; 10 nucleotides align to TRBD2. Trimming removed 4 bases from V and 2 bases from J; junction bases left unmatched: 11. CDR1 SGHVS and CDR2 FQNEAQ come from the germline V gene. CDR3 length: 17 amino acids. The CDR3 sequence: CASSSAPGLASTYEQYF. In DNA form, the CDR3 reads TGTGCCAGCAGCTCAGCACCGGGACTAGCGTCGACCTACGAGCAGTACTTC.

The rearrangement uses TRBV2 and TRBJ2-7; no clear D. V was trimmed by 4 bases and J by 3 bases, leaving 7 bases between them. Germline-derived CDR1 and CDR2 are SNHLY and FYNNEI. The CDR3 length is 12 residues. The CDR3 sequence: CASSAPGYEQYF. Written as DNA, the CDR3 is TGTGCCAGCAGTGCGCCCGGCTACGAGCAGTACTTC.

This clone was picked up one time. V gene TRBV7-9 combines with J gene TRBJ2-5, with a tentative D call TRBD1 (5 bases). This CDR3 has 13 residues. In germline, CDR1 is SEHNR, CDR2 FQNEAQ (reference sequence). V was cut by 5 bases and J by 2 bases, with 9 bases left in between. CDR3 residues: CASSPRQQETQYF. The CDR3 DNA reads as TGTGCCAGCAGCCCCCGACAGCAAGAGACCCAGTACTTC.

The chain links TRBV7-6 to TRBJ2-7; TRBD2 aligns across 7 bases. Trimming removed 4 bases from V and 3 bases from J; junction bases left unmatched: 15. The CDR3 loop spans 17 amino acids. Germline V lookup: CDR1 SGHVS, CDR2 FNYEAQ. CDR3 nucleotides: TGTGCCAGCAGCTCCCGGGGGGAGGAAGGACCATACTACGAGCAGTACTTC. Protein sequence: CASSSRGEEGPYYEQYF.

This chain links TRBV27 with TRBJ2-2; 7 bases align to TRBD1. Trimming took 5 bases from V and 9 from J; bases not matched to a gene: 12. Per the germline V gene, CDR1 is MNHEY and CDR2 is SMNVEV (reference sequence). The CDR3 extends over 15 amino acids. CDR3 sequence reads: CASSIAREGAWELFF. CDR3 in DNA: TGTGCCAGCAGTATCGCCCGCGAGGGGGCATGGGAGCTGTTTTTT.

J is TRBJ2-1 and V is TRBV27, with D unresolved. V was cut by 1 base and J by 8 bases, with 9 bases left in between. CDR3 size: 13 residues. Germline-derived CDR1 and CDR2 are MNHEY and SMNVEV (reference sequence). The CDR3 DNA follows: TGTGCCAGCAGTTTATTGTCTTCTGATGAGCAGTTCTTC. Translated: CASSLLSSDEQFF.

The chain carries TRBV29-1 and TRBJ2-7, with 9 bases identical to TRBD1. The CDR3 is made up of 12 amino acids. V shed 6 bases, J shed 2 bases, and the junction held 2 bases outside the gene matches. The germline V gene has CDR1 SQVTM and CDR2 ANQGSEA. The CDR3 nucleotides are TGCAGCGTGGGACAGGGAGCCTACGAGCAGTACTTC. Translation gives CSVGQGAYEQYF.

The V and J genes are TRBV5-1 and TRBJ2-3; 8 nucleotides line up with TRBD2. After removal of 0 bases from V and 2 bases from J, the junction contained 5 bases not matched to a gene. Germline CDR1 reads SGHRS; CDR2 reads YFSETQ. This CDR3 spans 16 amino acids. In DNA, the CDR3 is TGCGCCAGCAGCTTGGCCGCGGGGGGCCTCACAGATACGCAGTATTTT. As protein: CASSLAAGGLTDTQYF.

This chain links TRBV7-9 with TRBJ1-4; no clear D. The germline V gene has CDR1 SEHNR and CDR2 FQNEAQ (reference sequence). The CDR3 is 15 residues long. V was shortened by 3 bases and J by 8 bases, with 16 bases between the two germline ends. CDR3 bases: TGTGCCAGCAGCTTGACGCCCGGGGTTGGGGAAAAACTGTTTTTT. Amino acid sequence: CASSLTPGVGEKLFF.

The chain recombines TRBV7-9 with TRBJ1-1; the match to TRBD1 covers 9 bases. The J segment lost 2 bases and the V segment lost 3 bases, leaving 13 bases of the junction unmatched. The CDR3 has 18 amino acids. The V gene's germline CDR1 is SEHNR and CDR2 FQNEAQ (reference sequence). As DNA, the CDR3 is TGTGCCAGCAGCTTTAAAAGCAGGGGACAGGGAGGAAACACTGAAGCTTTCTTT. Its translation is CASSFKSRGQGGNTEAFF.

The J gene is TRBJ1-1, the V gene TRBV18; 7 positions agree with TRBD1. The ends lost 2 bases at V and 2 bases at J; junction bases unmatched: 11. The CDR3 runs to 17 residues. Per the germline V gene, CDR1 is KGHSH and CDR2 is LQKENI. The CDR3 reads CASSPGKGQKTNTEAFF. The CDR3 bases are TGTGCCAGCTCACCAGGAAAGGGACAGAAAACCAACACTGAAGCTTTCTTT.

The gene calls are TRBV4-1 and TRBJ2-5; D is uncertain. V was trimmed by 5 bases and J by 5 bases, leaving 12 bases between them. In germline, CDR1 is MGHRA, CDR2 YSYEKL. The CDR3 is 13 amino acids. CDR3 sequence reads: CASSARSGETQYF. The CDR3 nucleotides read TGCGCCAGCAGCGCCCGGAGTGGCGAGACCCAGTACTTC.

This chain links TRBV7-2 with TRBJ2-1; 7 bases agree with TRBD2. V lost 2 bases to trimming and J lost 13 bases; unmatched junction nucleotides: 11. CDR3 length: 14 amino acids. Germline assignment: CDR1 SGHTA and CDR2 FQGNSA. This CDR3 reads CASSLYGGGPDQFF. The CDR3 DNA reads TGTGCCAGCAGCTTATATGGGGGAGGGCCAGATCAGTTCTTC.

On this clone itself: At one end the junction does not follow the germline gene, possibly because of a read error. CDR3 loop: CSSSFEGGSNQPQHF. CDR3 coding DNA: TGTTCCAGCAGTTTCGAGGGAGGTAGCAATCAGCCCCAGCATTTT. The V call is TRBV7-9, the J call TRBJ1-5; no definite D call. Germline V gene data show CDR1 as SEHNR and CDR2 as FQNEAQ (reference sequence). The CDR3 sequence is 15 residues long.

Note on this clone: One end of the junction is discordant with germline, which a read error may explain. V usage is TRBV7-7 and J usage is TRBJ2-5; 7 nucleotides line up with TRBD1. CDR3 length: 13 residues. Per germline, CDR1 SSHAT and CDR2 FNYEAQ (reference sequence). The CDR3, as DNA: TGTGCTAGCAGCCTCGACAGGGAAGAGACCCAGTACTTC. Translated, it gives CASSLDREETQYF.